Listed here is a single TCR beta chain. Its antigen is not identified. The CDR3 runs to 12 residues. Trimming at V came to 4 bases and at J to 4 bases, leaving 3 bases not matched to a gene. Germline V CDR1 and CDR2: SQVTM, ANQGSEA. The record originates from a study of shared clonotypes between healthy human individuals. Study-level findings and limits: Memory subsets had estimated richness that was generally smaller than that of naive subsets.

Only in-frame clones appear in the TCRdb table, and some are missing; sequencing was by immunoSEQ multiplex PCR. Of some 1.5 million clones in the sample, approximately 97% are singletons; the top ten hold about 1%. This clonotype was sampled from a man younger than 45 in good health. This chain links TRBV29-1 with TRBJ1-2, with 7 nucleotides matching TRBD1. The sequencing input was naive CD4+ T cells sorted from blood. The subset is: CD45RA+ positively selected. In nucleotides, the CDR3 is TGCAGCGTTGGCAGGGGGTTCTATGGCTACACCTTC. This sequence encodes CSVGRGFYGYTF.